Included here is one T cell receptor beta chain sequence, with context. This entry belongs to a study of Graves' ophthalmopathy and Graves' hyperthyroidism. On the study more broadly: Peripheral blood was gathered at first diagnosis, ahead of any treatment whatsoever.

Orbital computed tomography, together with clinical symptoms, serum thyroxine, TRAb and thyroid ultrasound, was used for diagnosis. Germline-derived CDR1 and CDR2 are MNHNS and SASEGT. The CDR3 sequence is 13 residues long. V dropped 0 bases and J dropped 7 bases, with 10 bases sitting between them. For repertoire sequencing, the TCR beta CDR3 regions were amplified from RNA transcripts. HTBI-primed first-round RT-PCR preceded second-round multiplex PCR. TCRdb re-called the multiplex PCR reads with MiXCR, one entry per CDR3 protein. The repertoire holds 620,000 or so distinct CDR3 sequences, with about 24% as singletons.

The sequencing sample was made of peripheral blood. V and J are TRBV6-1 and TRBJ2-7; no reliable D call. This clonotype was obtained from a woman aged 18-30 years with stable Graves' hyperthyroidism. Some clones in this sample may be carry-over from other donors' samples. CDR3 protein: CASSEAAGLEQYF. The DNA of the CDR3 is TGTGCCAGCAGTGAAGCCGCAGGTTTGGAGCAGTACTTC.